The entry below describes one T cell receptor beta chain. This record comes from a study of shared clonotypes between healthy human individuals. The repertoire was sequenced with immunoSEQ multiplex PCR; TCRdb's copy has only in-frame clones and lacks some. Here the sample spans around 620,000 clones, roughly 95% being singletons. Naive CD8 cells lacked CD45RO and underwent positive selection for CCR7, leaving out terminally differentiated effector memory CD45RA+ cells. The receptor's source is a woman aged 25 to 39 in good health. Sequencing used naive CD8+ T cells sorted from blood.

The CDR3 coding sequence is TGTGCCAGCAGCTTATATAGCGGGACAGGGGACCGTCAGCCCCAGCATTTT. Encoded protein: CASSLYSGTGDRQPQHF. V usage is TRBV7-3 and J usage is TRBJ1-5; TRBD1 matches 10 bases. The CDR3 contains 17 residues. Trimming removed 2 bases from V and 6 bases from J; junction bases left unmatched: 10. The V gene's germline CDR1 is SGHTA and CDR2 FQGTGA.